One and the same sample provided the 9 T cell receptor beta chains below, sequenced in a study of shared clonotypes between healthy human individuals. TCRdb's copy holds only in-frame clones and misses some; the assay was immunoSEQ multiplex PCR. The table has about 320,000 clones, more than 75% seen once. Sequenced input: memory CD8+ T cells sorted from blood. The subset was: CD45RO+ cells pooled with CCR7-negative TemRA cells. Receptors were obtained from a man aged 18-30 years in good health.

The chain is built from TRBV27 and TRBJ2-2, with no clear D. V lost 3 bases to trimming and J lost 6 bases, with 11 bases between them. The CDR3 has 14 amino acids. CDR1 and CDR2 from the germline V gene are MNHEY and SMNVEV (reference sequence). For the CDR3, the DNA is TGTGCCAGCAGTTTGACCCTACCACCCGGGGAGCTGTTTTTT. Translation: CASSLTLPPGELFF.

V usage is TRBV10-3 and J usage is TRBJ2-1; 8 bases agree with TRBD1. The V and J ends lost 3 bases and 0 bases, in that order; junction bases with no gene match: 7. CDR3 length: 17 amino acids. Germline loops: CDR1 ENHRY, CDR2 SYGVKD. As DNA, the CDR3 is TGTGCCATCAGTGACAGAGGACAGGGTACCTCCTACAATGAGCAGTTCTTC. It encodes CAISDRGQGTSYNEQFF.

This rearrangement joins TRBV5-6 to TRBJ2-3, with TRBD2 as a possible D gene (6 bases). Trimming stripped 4 bases from V and 6 bases from J, with 12 bases between. Germline CDR1 reads SGHDT; CDR2 reads YYEEEE. This CDR3 region has 13 residues. The CDR3 reads CASSPWEVDTQYF. The CDR3 DNA is TGTGCCAGCAGCCCTTGGGAGGTGGATACGCAGTATTTT.

The genes are TRBV11-2 and TRBJ1-3; D gene ambiguous. The CDR3 sequence is 15 residues long. The ends were cut back, 0 bases at V and 0 bases at J, with 6 bases in the middle. Looked up from germline, CDR1 is SGHAT and CDR2 is FQNNGV. The CDR3 sequence is CASSLDRSSGNTIYF. DNA of the CDR3: TGTGCCAGCAGCTTAGACCGGAGCTCTGGAAACACCATATATTTT.

The J gene is TRBJ2-7, the V gene TRBV29-1; tentatively, D is TRBD1 (5 bases). CDR3 length: 13 residues. Trimming left V 1 base short and J 2 bases short, with 9 bases between. The germline V gene has CDR1 SQVTM and CDR2 ANQGSEA. The CDR3 coding sequence is TGCAGCGTTGAAGTGGACAAGCCCTACGAGCAGTACTTC. Protein: CSVEVDKPYEQYF.

V and J are TRBV10-3 and TRBJ2-5; D gene uncertain. Trimming shortened V by 2 bases and J by 5 bases, and 9 bases separated the two germline ends. Germline V gives CDR1 ENHRY, CDR2 SYGVKD. The CDR3 sequence is 13 residues long. CDR3 nucleotide sequence: TGTGCCATCAGTGAGCTGGGGTCGGAGACCCAGTACTTC. Translation gives CAISELGSETQYF.

This sequence joins TRBV5-1 and TRBJ2-3; possibly TRBD1 or TRBD2 for D (6 bases each). The germline V gene encodes CDR1 SGHRS and CDR2 YFSETQ. The CDR3 sequence is 17 residues long. Between the trimmed V and J ends, which lost 5 bases and 5 bases, there was a span of 24 bases. CDR3 amino acids: CASRFPRGGGGEDTQYF. In nucleotides, the CDR3 is TGCGCCAGCAGATTTCCAAGGGGCGGAGGGGGAGAAGATACGCAGTATTTT.

This clone was counted between two and nine times. The chain uses TRBV28 and TRBJ2-2; D is uncertain. There are 13 residues in the CDR3. Trimming pared 3 bases from V and 4 bases from J, leaving 6 bases between. The V gene's germline CDR1 is MDHEN and CDR2 SYDVKM. CDR3 sequence: CASSFIVTGELFF. CDR3 bases: TGTGCCAGCAGTTTTATAGTCACCGGGGAGCTGTTTTTT.

The CDR3 DNA follows: TGTGCCAGCAGCTTAGCCTATGGCCCAACCTACGAGCAGTACTTC. Its protein product is CASSLAYGPTYEQYF. The rearrangement links TRBV7-9 to TRBJ2-7; D gene unclear. CDR3 length equals 15 residues. Deletions cut 0 bases from V and 2 bases from J, with 11 bases between. Germline V gives CDR1 SEHNR, CDR2 FQNEAQ (reference sequence).